A selection of T cell receptor beta chains follows, all from one sample in a study of post-analysis software for immune sequencing data. TCRdb re-analysed the PCR reads in MiXCR, keeping a single row per CDR3 protein. The sample holds about 680,000 distinct CDR3 sequences, 55% to 70% seen once. The sample was blood. These receptors all stem from a girl aged 2 to 10 with multiple sclerosis. Each CDR3 is given with its conserved first and last residue. The D gene is left open where the match is weak. Clone size, where shown, is once, few, many, or a class for clones that have expanded.

clone_size | j_call | d_call | v_call | cdr3_aa | cdr3_nt
- | TRBJ2-2 | - | TRBV4-3 | CASSHSGPNTGELFF | TGCGCCAGCAGCCATTCCGGTCCGAACACCGGGGAGCTGTTTTTT
- | TRBJ1-5 | - | TRBV4-3 | CASSPEISNQPQHF | TGCGCCAGCAGCCCGGAGATTAGCAATCAGCCCCAGCATTTT
- | TRBJ2-3 | - | TRBV15 | CATSRDPGSSTDTQYF | TGTGCCACCAGCAGAGACCCAGGGTCTAGCACAGATACGCAGTATTTT
- | TRBJ2-1 | TRBD2 | TRBV12-3/TRBV12-4 | CASSPPRLAGVNEQFF | TGTGCCAGCAGTCCACCACGGCTAGCGGGGGTTAATGAGCAGTTCTTC
- | TRBJ2-7 | - | TRBV7-3 | CASSLDQGSEQYF | TGTGCCAGCAGCCTAGACCAGGGAAGCGAGCAGTACTTC
- | TRBJ1-2 | - | TRBV6-5 | CASSYGGPPEFNYGYTF | TGTGCCAGCAGTTACGGGGGACCCCCCGAATTTAACTATGGCTACACCTTC
- | TRBJ2-1 | TRBD2 | TRBV20-1 | CSAQRLAGGSYNEQFF | TGCAGTGCGCAGAGACTAGCGGGAGGTTCCTACAATGAGCAGTTCTTC
- | TRBJ2-3 | - | TRBV21-1 | CASSNRRQGTDTQYF | TGTGCCAGCAGCAACAGGAGACAGGGTACAGATACGCAGTATTTT
- | TRBJ2-7 | - | TRBV6-5 | CASSYSQSAGSSYEQYF | TGTGCCAGCAGTTACTCGCAGTCGGCAGGGAGCTCCTACGAGCAGTACTTC
once | TRBJ2-3 | TRBD1 | TRBV29-1 | CSVGTAGLTDTQYF | TGCAGCGTGGGGACAGCAGGTCTCACAGATACGCAGTATTTT
few | TRBJ1-5 | TRBD1 | TRBV10-3 | CAISAQMGGTGNQPQHF | TGTGCCATCAGTGCCCAGATGGGGGGGACAGGCAATCAGCCCCAGCATTTT
few | TRBJ2-7 | TRBD1 | TRBV10-3 | CAISEYRGIDEQYF | TGTGCCATCAGTGAATACAGGGGGATCGACGAGCAGTACTTC
few | TRBJ2-1 | TRBD2 | TRBV7-2 | CASSLTGTSGIAEQFF | TGTGCCAGCAGCTTAACCGGGACTAGTGGTATCGCTGAGCAGTTCTTC
- | TRBJ1-2 | - | TRBV4-3 | CASSQDRSLYGYTF | TGCGCCAGCAGCCAAGATCGAAGTCTCTATGGCTACACCTTC
few | TRBJ2-5 | - | TRBV29-1 | CSVELAVSQETQYF | TGCAGCGTTGAGTTAGCGGTGAGCCAAGAGACCCAGTACTTC
- | TRBJ2-1 | TRBD2 | TRBV5-1 | CASSGKGLADNEQFF | TGCGCCAGCAGCGGAAAGGGACTAGCGGACAATGAGCAGTTCTTC
- | TRBJ2-3 | TRBD1 | TRBV13 | CANSLAGTGTTDTQYF | TGTGCCAACAGCTTAGCCGGGACAGGGACCACAGATACGCAGTATTTT
- | TRBJ2-3 | - | TRBV10-3 | CAARGSTDTQYF | TGTGCCGCACGGGGGAGCACAGATACGCAGTATTTT
- | TRBJ2-3 | - | TRBV27 | CASSLTGANTQYF | TGTGCCAGCAGTTTAACCGGGGCTAATACGCAGTATTTT
few | TRBJ2-5 | - | TRBV7-7 | CASSPGLPGRETQYF | TGTGCCAGCAGCCCGGGACTCCCAGGCCGAGAGACCCAGTACTTC
- | TRBJ2-1 | TRBD2 | TRBV5-1 | CASSLAGTSGRVQFF | TGCGCCAGCAGCTTGGCCGGGACTAGCGGGAGAGTTCAGTTCTTC
few | TRBJ2-5 | - | TRBV29-1 | CSVEEGPGQETQYF | TGCAGCGTTGAAGAGGGTCCGGGACAAGAGACCCAGTACTTC
- | TRBJ2-1 | TRBD2 | TRBV20-1 | CSALSGGAEQFF | TGCAGTGCTTTGAGCGGGGGGGCTGAGCAGTTCTTC
few | TRBJ2-5 | TRBD1 | TRBV4-3 | CASSQELGQGGETQYF | TGCGCCAGCAGCCAAGAACTGGGACAGGGGGGCGAGACCCAGTACTTC
few | TRBJ2-3 | - | TRBV29-1 | CSVGPRRTDTQYF | TGCAGCGTCGGACCAAGAAGAACAGATACGCAGTATTTT
once | TRBJ2-1 | - | TRBV7-2 | CASSLAGGDRYNEQFF | TGTGCCAGCAGCTTAGCGGGGGGAGATCGCTACAATGAGCAGTTCTTC
- | TRBJ2-1 | - | TRBV5-1 | CASSPGSGGLTYNEQFF | TGCGCCAGCAGCCCTGGATCTGGGGGGCTCACCTACAATGAGCAGTTCTTC
- | TRBJ2-5 | TRBD1 | TRBV20-1 | CSARGTGAFGTRETQYF | TGCAGTGCTAGAGGGACAGGGGCTTTCGGCACGAGAGAGACCCAGTACTTC
- | TRBJ2-7 | - | TRBV20-1 | CSAGPGRIPYEQYF | TGCAGTGCGGGGCCGGGACGCATACCCTACGAGCAGTACTTC
- | TRBJ1-6 | - | TRBV14 | CASSQARRYLHF | TGTGCCAGCAGCCAAGCTCGACGTTACCTCCACTTT
once | TRBJ2-5 | - | TRBV2 | CASSEAKFQETQYF | TGTGCCAGCAGTGAAGCGAAGTTCCAAGAGACCCAGTACTTC
- | TRBJ1-2 | TRBD1 | TRBV27 | CASSFTGTGSNYGYTF | TGTGCCAGCAGTTTCACCGGGACAGGGTCTAACTATGGCTACACCTTC
few | TRBJ2-5 | TRBD2 | TRBV6-5 | CASTYGGGSETQYF | TGTGCCAGCACTTACGGCGGGGGTTCAGAGACCCAGTACTTC
- | TRBJ1-2 | TRBD1 | TRBV6-6 | CASSTRTGGYGYTF | TGTGCCAGCAGTACTCGGACAGGGGGCTATGGCTACACCTTC
- | TRBJ2-3 | - | TRBV12-3/TRBV12-4 | CASSLAGSWRADTQYF | TGTGCCAGCAGTTTGGCGGGCTCCTGGCGCGCAGATACGCAGTATTTT
- | TRBJ2-2 | - | TRBV12-3/TRBV12-4 | CASSWPGGRTGELFF | TGTGCCAGCAGTTGGCCGGGGGGCCGGACCGGGGAGCTGTTTTTT
few | TRBJ2-5 | - | TRBV27 | CASSFYPVETQYF | TGTGCCAGCAGTTTTTACCCGGTGGAGACTCAGTACTTC
- | TRBJ1-2 | - | TRBV29-1 | CSVRIGGNYGYTF | TGCAGCGTTAGGATCGGAGGCAACTATGGCTACACCTTC
few | TRBJ2-5 | TRBD2 | TRBV5-1 | CASSHSASGIQETQYF | TGCGCCAGCAGCCATTCGGCTAGCGGGATCCAAGAGACCCAGTACTTC
- | TRBJ2-1 | - | TRBV24-1 | CATSDTSGIDNEQFF | TGTGCCACCAGTGATACATCTGGGATCGACAATGAGCAGTTCTTC
- | TRBJ2-5 | TRBD2 | TRBV4-3 | CASSPGGGASRETQYF | TGCGCCAGCAGCCCCGGCGGGGGGGCTAGTAGGGAGACCCAGTACTTC
- | TRBJ2-1 | - | TRBV3-1 | CASSLRDRDNEQFF | TGTGCCAGCAGCCTCCGGGACCGAGACAATGAGCAGTTCTTC
few | TRBJ2-1 | - | TRBV24-1 | CATSDRVGDYNEQFF | TGTGCCACCAGTGACCGGGTAGGAGACTACAATGAGCAGTTCTTC
- | TRBJ2-1 | - | TRBV7-2 | CASSLDLGTYNEQFF | TGTGCCAGCAGCTTAGACCTCGGGACCTACAATGAGCAGTTCTTC
- | TRBJ2-1 | TRBD2 | TRBV6-5 | CASSYGWGGGRVGNEQFF | TGTGCCAGCAGTTATGGGTGGGGTGGCGGGAGGGTAGGAAATGAGCAGTTCTTC
few | TRBJ2-7 | - | TRBV11-1 | CASSFQPYEQYF | TGTGCCAGCAGCTTTCAACCCTACGAGCAGTACTTC
- | TRBJ1-2 | TRBD1 | TRBV20-1 | CSARPLGTGIYGYGYTF | TGCAGTGCTAGACCCCTCGGGACAGGGATTTATGGCTATGGCTACACCTTC
few | TRBJ2-5 | - | TRBV20-1 | CSALDRASLGTQYF | TGCAGTGCGTTAGATCGGGCATCCCTGGGGACCCAGTACTTC
few | TRBJ2-7 | - | TRBV13 | CASSLQGYDEQYF | TGTGCCAGCAGCTTACAAGGGTACGACGAGCAGTACTTC
- | TRBJ2-7 | - | TRBV18 | CASSPMGASEQYF | TGTGCCAGCTCACCAATGGGGGCCTCCGAGCAGTACTTC
- | TRBJ1-2 | - | TRBV12-3/TRBV12-4 | CASSLASGAKDYTF | TGTGCCAGCAGTTTAGCATCCGGGGCTAAGGACTACACCTTC
- | TRBJ2-7 | - | TRBV12-3/TRBV12-4 | CASSPNRDLYEQYF | TGTGCCAGCAGTCCCAACAGGGACCTCTACGAGCAGTACTTC